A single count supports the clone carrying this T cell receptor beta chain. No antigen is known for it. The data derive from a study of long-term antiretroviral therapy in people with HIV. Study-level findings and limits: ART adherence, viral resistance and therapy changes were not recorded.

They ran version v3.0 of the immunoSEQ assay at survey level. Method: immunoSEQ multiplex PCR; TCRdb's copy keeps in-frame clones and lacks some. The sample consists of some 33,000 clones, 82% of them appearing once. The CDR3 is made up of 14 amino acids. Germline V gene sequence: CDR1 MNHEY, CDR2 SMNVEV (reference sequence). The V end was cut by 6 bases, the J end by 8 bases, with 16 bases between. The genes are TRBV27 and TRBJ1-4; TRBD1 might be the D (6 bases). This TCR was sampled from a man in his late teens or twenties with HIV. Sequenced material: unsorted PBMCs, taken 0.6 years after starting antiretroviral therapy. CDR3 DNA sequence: TGTGCCAGCAGCCGGGGGGGGGCTGGGGAAAAACTGTTTTTT. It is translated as CASSRGGAGEKLFF.